This T cell receptor beta chain was retrieved from a study of blood T cell repertoires in COVID-19. Across the whole study: Nucleic acid was either cDNA or gDNA, and it came from T cells, B-cell-depleted T cells, or PBMCs.

The V gene's germline CDR1 is SGHDT and CDR2 YYEEEE. With V trimmed by 2 bases and J by 7 bases, 7 bases remained unmatched. CDR3 length: 15 residues. Original analysis: Estimates of nucleated cell counts were drawn from the amplification of reference gene primers. The assay was immunoSEQ multiplex PCR, and TCRdb's table has in-frame clones only and misses some. The V and J calls and clone size are taken from that table; D and trimming were inferred from the DNA. This sample has around 300,000 clones; approximately 88% occur once, and the top ten carry 1.6%. The source of this sequence is a woman aged 25 to 39 with COVID-19, enrolled during active disease. Sample: peripheral blood. The genes are TRBV5-6 and TRBJ1-5; 9 bases agree with TRBD1. CDR3 protein: CASSLAGTGSQPQHF. The DNA for the CDR3 is TGTGCCAGCAGCTTAGCCGGGACAGGGTCCCAGCCCCAGCATTTT. Based on the CDR3 plus reference TRBV5-6 and TRBJ1-5, the full variable domain is DAGVTQSPTHLIKTRGQQVTLRCSPKSGHDTVSWYQQALGQGPQFIFQYYEEEERQRGNFPDRFSGHQFPNYSSELNVNALLLGDSALYLCASSLAGTGSQPQHFGDGTRLSIL.